This is a list of T cell receptor beta chains from one sample in a study of regulatory T cells in long-lasting Graves disease. In TCRdb, the multiplex PCR reads were re-called with MiXCR into one record per CDR3 protein. Altogether about 350,000 distinct CDR3 sequences are present, 16% being singletons, with the ten largest covering 25% to 30%. This sample was shared with a second study, whose subject was T cells in Graves' hyperthyroidism and ophthalmopathy.

Material: peripheral blood mononuclear cells (PBMCs), obtained at new diagnosis, from a patient treated with antithyroid drugs. These receptors came from a man aged 40-55 years with Graves disease. The CDR3 runs from the conserved cysteine through the conserved F or W. D genes are given only for firm matches. Size values are once, few and many counts, or a class for expanded clones, and some rows have none.

TRBV11-2	NA	many	TRBJ2-3	CASSFAGDTQYF	TGTGCCAGCAGCTTTGCGGGAGATACGCAGTATTTT
TRBV20-1	NA	NA	TRBJ2-5	CSAHSAQWGADPQYF	TGCAGTGCCCATTCGGCCCAGTGGGGGGCGGATCCCCAGTACTTC
TRBV20-1	TRBD2	once	TRBJ2-1	CSARDWLADNEQFF	TGCAGTGCTAGAGATTGGCTAGCGGACAATGAGCAGTTCTTC
TRBV20-1	TRBD2	NA	TRBJ2-1	CSARRSGGNEQFF	TGCAGTGCTAGGAGGTCGGGGGGCAATGAGCAGTTCTTC
TRBV3-1	NA	few	TRBJ2-5	CASSLKGTQYF	TGTGCCAGCAGCCTGAAAGGGACCCAGTACTTC
TRBV30	TRBD1	NA	TRBJ2-5	CAWNSGTGEETQYF	TGTGCCTGGAATTCCGGGACAGGGGAAGAGACCCAGTACTTC
TRBV27	TRBD1	many	TRBJ1-2	CASSRYRGLESNYGYTF	TGTGCCAGCAGCCGATACAGGGGGCTAGAGTCTAACTATGGCTACACCTTC
TRBV20-1	TRBD1	few	TRBJ1-6	CSARDWAGGPKTYNSPLHF	TGCAGTGCTAGAGATTGGGCAGGGGGGCCTAAGACCTATAATTCACCCCTCCACTTT
TRBV7-6	TRBD2	few	TRBJ2-3	CASSLFSGGLDTQYF	TGTGCCAGCAGCTTATTTAGCGGGGGGCTGGATACGCAGTATTTT
TRBV13	TRBD1	NA	TRBJ1-1	CASSSTGTVNAEAFF	TGTGCCAGCAGCTCCACCGGGACAGTGAACGCTGAAGCTTTCTTT
TRBV4-3	NA	many	TRBJ2-3	CASSQPRSGGGADTQYF	TGCGCCAGCAGCCAACCTAGATCTGGGGGGGGCGCAGATACGCAGTATTTT
TRBV7-9	NA	many	TRBJ2-5	CASSTLGALATQYF	TGTGCCAGCAGTACCCTTGGGGCCTTAGCGACCCAGTACTTC
TRBV3-1	NA	many	TRBJ2-2	CASSLGATGELFF	TGTGCCAGCAGCCTTGGTGCGACCGGGGAGCTGTTTTTT
TRBV5-1	TRBD1	many	TRBJ1-6	CASSLSGTGARSSYNSPLHF	TGCGCCAGCAGCTTGTCCGGGACAGGGGCCCGAAGCTCCTATAATTCACCCCTCCACTTT
TRBV5-1	TRBD2	NA	TRBJ2-7	CASSPVAGGYEQYF	TGCGCCAGCAGCCCGGTAGCGGGGGGGTACGAGCAGTACTTC
TRBV6-1	NA	many	TRBJ2-3	CASRSGSDTQYF	TGTGCCAGCAGGAGCGGCTCAGATACGCAGTATTTT
TRBV20-1	TRBD2	many	TRBJ2-3	CSAPSEGLAGRATQYF	TGCAGTGCCCCATCGGAGGGACTAGCGGGGAGAGCTACGCAGTATTTT
TRBV15	NA	many	TRBJ1-1	CATSSQTGPHTEAFF	TGTGCCACCAGCAGCCAAACCGGGCCCCACACTGAAGCTTTCTTT
TRBV20-1	NA	many	TRBJ1-4	CSARGAGALKLFF	TGCAGTGCCAGAGGGGCGGGGGCCCTAAAACTGTTTTTT
TRBV7-8	NA	few	TRBJ2-2	CASSTTGTLNTGELFF	TGTGCCAGCAGCACGACCGGGACACTGAACACCGGGGAGCTGTTTTTT
TRBV15	NA	many	TRBJ1-1	CATSSDLGKNTEAFF	TGTGCCACCAGCAGTGACCTCGGGAAGAACACTGAAGCTTTCTTT
TRBV28	NA	NA	TRBJ2-4	CASSLLAVLAKNIQYF	TGTGCCAGCAGTTTATTGGCGGTCCTAGCCAAAAACATTCAGTACTTC
TRBV18	NA	NA	TRBJ2-1	CASSPLGGYSFF	TGTGCCAGCTCTCCTTTGGGGGGCTATTCCTTCTTC
TRBV28	TRBD1	many	TRBJ1-5	CASSLGQGRQPQHF	TGTGCCAGCAGCCTTGGACAGGGCCGTCAGCCCCAGCATTTT
TRBV27	NA	many	TRBJ2-3	CATAGSRGTDTQYF	TGTGCCACCGCAGGGTCTCGGGGCACAGATACGCAGTATTTT
TRBV12-3/TRBV12-4	NA	many	TRBJ1-2	CASSLDAYTSGYTF	TGTGCCAGCAGTTTAGACGCATACACAAGTGGCTACACCTTC
TRBV4-1	TRBD2	few	TRBJ2-1	CASSQLLAGVLNEQFF	TGCGCCAGCAGCCAGCTTCTAGCGGGGGTCCTTAATGAGCAGTTCTTC
TRBV7-3	NA	NA	TRBJ2-1	CASSLKGLPYNEQFF	TGTGCCAGCAGCTTAAAGGGGCTCCCTTACAATGAGCAGTTCTTC